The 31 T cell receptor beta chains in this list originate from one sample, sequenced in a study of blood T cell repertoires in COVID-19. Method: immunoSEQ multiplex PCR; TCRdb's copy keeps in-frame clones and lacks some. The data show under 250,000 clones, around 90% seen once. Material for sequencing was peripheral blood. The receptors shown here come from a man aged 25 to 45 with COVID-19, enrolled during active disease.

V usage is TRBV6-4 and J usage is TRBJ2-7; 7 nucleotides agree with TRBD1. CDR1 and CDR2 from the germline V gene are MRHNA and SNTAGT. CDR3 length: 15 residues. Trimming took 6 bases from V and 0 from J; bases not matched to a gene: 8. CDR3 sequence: CASRRDSGGSYEQYF. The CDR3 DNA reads TGTGCCAGCAGACGGGACAGTGGGGGCTCCTACGAGCAGTACTTC.

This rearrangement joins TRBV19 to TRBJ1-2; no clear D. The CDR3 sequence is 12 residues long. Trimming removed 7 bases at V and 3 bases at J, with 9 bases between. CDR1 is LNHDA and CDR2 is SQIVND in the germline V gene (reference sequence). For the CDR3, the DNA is TGTGCCAGTACCGTTAGTCACTATGGCTACACCTTC. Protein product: CASTVSHYGYTF.

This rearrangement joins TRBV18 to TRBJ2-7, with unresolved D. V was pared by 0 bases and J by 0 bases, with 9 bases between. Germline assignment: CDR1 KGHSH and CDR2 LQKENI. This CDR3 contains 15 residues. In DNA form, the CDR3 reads TGTGCCAGCTCACCACCGGTACAGAGCTCCTACGAGCAGTACTTC. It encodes CASSPPVQSSYEQYF.

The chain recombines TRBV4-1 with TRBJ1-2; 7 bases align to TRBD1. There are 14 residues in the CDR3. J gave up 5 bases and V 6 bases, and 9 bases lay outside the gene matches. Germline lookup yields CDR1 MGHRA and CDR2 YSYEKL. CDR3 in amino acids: CASRDKGTAYGYTF. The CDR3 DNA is TGCGCCAGCAGAGACAAGGGGACAGCTTATGGCTACACCTTC.

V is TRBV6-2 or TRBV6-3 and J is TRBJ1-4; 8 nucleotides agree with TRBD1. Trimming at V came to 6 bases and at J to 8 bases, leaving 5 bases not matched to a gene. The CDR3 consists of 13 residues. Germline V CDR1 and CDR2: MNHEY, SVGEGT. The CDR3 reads CASSWTGREKLFF. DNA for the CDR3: TGTGCCAGCAGCTGGACAGGGCGGGAAAAACTGTTTTTT.

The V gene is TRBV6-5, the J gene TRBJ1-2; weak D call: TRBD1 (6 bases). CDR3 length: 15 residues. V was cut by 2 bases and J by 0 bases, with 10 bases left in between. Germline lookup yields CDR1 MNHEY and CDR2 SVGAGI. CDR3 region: CASSYEGGANYGYTF. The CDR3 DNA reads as TGTGCCAGCAGTTACGAAGGGGGAGCTAACTATGGCTACACCTTC.

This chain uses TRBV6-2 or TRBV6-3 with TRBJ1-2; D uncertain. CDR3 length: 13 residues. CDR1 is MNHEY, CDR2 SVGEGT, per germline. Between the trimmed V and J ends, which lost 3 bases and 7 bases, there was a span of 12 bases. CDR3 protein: CASSYSSPLGYTF. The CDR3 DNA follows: TGTGCCAGCAGTTATTCCTCTCCTCTTGGCTACACCTTC.

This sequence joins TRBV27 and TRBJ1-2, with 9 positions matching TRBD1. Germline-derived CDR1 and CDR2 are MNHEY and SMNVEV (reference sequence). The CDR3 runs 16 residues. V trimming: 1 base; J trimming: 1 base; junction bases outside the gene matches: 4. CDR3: CASSLWGTGFNYGYTF. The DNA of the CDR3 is TGTGCCAGCAGTTTATGGGGGACAGGGTTTAACTATGGCTACACCTTC.

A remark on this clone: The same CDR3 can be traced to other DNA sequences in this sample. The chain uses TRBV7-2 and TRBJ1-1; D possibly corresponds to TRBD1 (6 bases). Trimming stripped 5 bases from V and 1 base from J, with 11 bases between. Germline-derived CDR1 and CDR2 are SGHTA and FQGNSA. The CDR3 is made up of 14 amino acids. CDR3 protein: CASSLGQWNTEAFF. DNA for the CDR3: TGTGCCAGCAGCCTCGGACAGTGGAACACTGAAGCTTTCTTT. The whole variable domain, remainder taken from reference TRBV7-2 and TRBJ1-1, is GAGVSQSPSNKVTEKGKDVELRCDPISGHTALYWYRQSLGQGLEFLIYFQGNSAPDKSGLPSDRFSAERTGGSVSTLTIQRTQQEDSAVYLCASSLGQWNTEAFFGQGTRLTVV.

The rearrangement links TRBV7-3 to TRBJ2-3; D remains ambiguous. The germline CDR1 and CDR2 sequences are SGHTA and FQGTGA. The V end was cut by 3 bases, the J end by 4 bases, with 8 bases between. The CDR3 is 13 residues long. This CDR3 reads CASSLMGADTQYF. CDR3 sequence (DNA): TGTGCCAGCAGCTTGATGGGCGCAGATACGCAGTATTTT.

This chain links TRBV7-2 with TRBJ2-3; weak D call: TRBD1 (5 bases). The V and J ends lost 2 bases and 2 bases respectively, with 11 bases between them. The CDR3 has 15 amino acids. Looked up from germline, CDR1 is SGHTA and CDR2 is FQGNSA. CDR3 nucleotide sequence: TGTGCCAGCAGCTTATGGCAGGGCCTCACAGATACGCAGTATTTT. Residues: CASSLWQGLTDTQYF.

The CDR3 loop reads CASTVAPGQGFRTEAFF. The CDR3 DNA reads as TGTGCCAGCACCGTTGCGCCGGGACAGGGATTTCGCACTGAAGCTTTCTTT. The genes are TRBV28 and TRBJ1-1; 9 bases are a match to TRBD1. V lost 7 bases, J lost 4 bases, and 16 bases stayed unmatched. CDR1 and CDR2 (germline): MDHEN, SYDVKM. The CDR3 has 17 residues. Full variable domain (missing parts from reference TRBV28 and TRBJ1-1): DVKVTQSSRYLVKRTGEKVFLECVQDMDHENMFWYRQDPGLGLRLIYFSYDVKMKEKGDIPEGYSVSREKKERFSLILESASTNQTSMYLCASTVAPGQGFRTEAFFGQGTRLTVV.

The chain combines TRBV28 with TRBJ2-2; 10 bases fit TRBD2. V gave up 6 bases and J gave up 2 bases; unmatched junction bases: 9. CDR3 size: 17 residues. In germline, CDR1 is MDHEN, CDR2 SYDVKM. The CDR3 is CASSPQGLAENTGELFF. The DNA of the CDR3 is TGTGCCAGCAGCCCCCAAGGACTAGCGGAAAACACCGGGGAGCTGTTTTTT. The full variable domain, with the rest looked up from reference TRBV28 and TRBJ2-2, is DVKVTQSSRYLVKRTGEKVFLECVQDMDHENMFWYRQDPGLGLRLIYFSYDVKMKEKGDIPEGYSVSREKKERFSLILESASTNQTSMYLCASSPQGLAENTGELFFGEGSRLTVL.

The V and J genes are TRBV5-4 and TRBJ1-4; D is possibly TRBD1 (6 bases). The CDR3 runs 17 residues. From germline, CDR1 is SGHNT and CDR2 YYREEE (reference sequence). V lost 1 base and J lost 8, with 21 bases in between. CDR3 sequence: CASSLLEQGRFGEKLFF. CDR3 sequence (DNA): TGTGCCAGCAGCTTGCTGGAACAGGGAAGATTTGGGGAAAAACTGTTTTTT.

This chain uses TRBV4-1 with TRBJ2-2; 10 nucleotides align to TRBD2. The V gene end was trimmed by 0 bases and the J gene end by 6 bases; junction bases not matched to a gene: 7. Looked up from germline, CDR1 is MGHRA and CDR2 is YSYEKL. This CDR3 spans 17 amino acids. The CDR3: CASSQEWTSGFSGELFF. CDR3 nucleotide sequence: TGCGCCAGCAGCCAAGAGTGGACTAGCGGTTTCTCCGGGGAGCTGTTTTTT.

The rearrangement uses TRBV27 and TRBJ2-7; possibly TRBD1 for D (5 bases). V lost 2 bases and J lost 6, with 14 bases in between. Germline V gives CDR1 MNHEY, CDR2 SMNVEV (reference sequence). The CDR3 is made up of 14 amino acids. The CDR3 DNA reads TGTGCCAGCAGTTTAGCGGCAAGGGGTTCCGAGCAGTACTTC. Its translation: CASSLAARGSEQYF.

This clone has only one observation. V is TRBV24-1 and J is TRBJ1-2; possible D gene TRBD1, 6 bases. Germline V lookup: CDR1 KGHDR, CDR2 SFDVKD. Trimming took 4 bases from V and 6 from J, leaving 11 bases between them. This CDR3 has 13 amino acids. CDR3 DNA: TGTGCCACCAGTGACCGACAGGCGAATGGCTACACCTTC. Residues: CATSDRQANGYTF.

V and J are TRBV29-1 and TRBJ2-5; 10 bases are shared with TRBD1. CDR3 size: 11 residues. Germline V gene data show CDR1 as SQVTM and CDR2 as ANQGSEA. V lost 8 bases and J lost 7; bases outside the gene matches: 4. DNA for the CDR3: TGCAGCATAGGACAGGGGGGGACCCAGTACTTC. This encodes CSIGQGGTQYF.

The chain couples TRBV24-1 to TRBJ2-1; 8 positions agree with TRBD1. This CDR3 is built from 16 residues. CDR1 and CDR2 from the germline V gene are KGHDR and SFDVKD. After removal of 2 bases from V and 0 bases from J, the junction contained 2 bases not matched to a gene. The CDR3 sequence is CATSDWDRSSYNEQFF. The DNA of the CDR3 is TGTGCCACCAGTGATTGGGACAGGAGCTCCTACAATGAGCAGTTCTTC.

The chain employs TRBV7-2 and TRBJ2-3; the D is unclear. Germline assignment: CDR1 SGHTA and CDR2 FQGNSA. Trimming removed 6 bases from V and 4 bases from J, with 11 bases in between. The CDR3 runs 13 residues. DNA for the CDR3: TGTGCCAGCAGTCCCAGCGCGGCAGATACGCAGTATTTT. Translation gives CASSPSAADTQYF. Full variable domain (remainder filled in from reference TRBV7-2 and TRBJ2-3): GAGVSQSPSNKVTEKGKDVELRCDPISGHTALYWYRQSLGQGLEFLIYFQGNSAPDKSGLPSDRFSAERTGGSVSTLTIQRTQQEDSAVYLCASSPSAADTQYFGPGTRLTVL.

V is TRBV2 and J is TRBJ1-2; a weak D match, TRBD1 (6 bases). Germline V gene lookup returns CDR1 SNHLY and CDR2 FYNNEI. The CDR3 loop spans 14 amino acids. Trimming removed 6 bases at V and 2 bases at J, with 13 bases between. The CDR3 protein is CASRAGVRNYGYTF. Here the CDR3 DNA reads TGTGCCAGCAGGGCAGGGGTACGAAACTATGGCTACACCTTC. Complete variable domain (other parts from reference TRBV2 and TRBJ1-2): EPEVTQTPSHQVTQMGQEVILRCVPISNHLYFYWYRQILGQKVEFLVSFYNNEISEKSEIFDDQFSVERPDGSNFTLKIRSTKLEDSAMYFCASRAGVRNYGYTFGSGTRLTVV.

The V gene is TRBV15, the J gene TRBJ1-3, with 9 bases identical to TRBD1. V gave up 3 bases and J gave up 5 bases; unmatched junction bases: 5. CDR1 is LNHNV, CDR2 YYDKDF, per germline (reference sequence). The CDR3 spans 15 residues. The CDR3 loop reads CATSSITGGRNTIYF. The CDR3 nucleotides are TGTGCCACCAGCAGTATTACAGGGGGCAGAAACACCATATATTTT.

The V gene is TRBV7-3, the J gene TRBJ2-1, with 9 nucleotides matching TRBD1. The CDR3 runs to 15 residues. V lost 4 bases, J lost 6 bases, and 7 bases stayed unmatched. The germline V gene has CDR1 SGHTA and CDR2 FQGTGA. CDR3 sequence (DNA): TGTGCCAGCAGCTCGTCCAGGGACAGGGTCAATGAGCAGTTCTTC. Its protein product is CASSSSRDRVNEQFF.

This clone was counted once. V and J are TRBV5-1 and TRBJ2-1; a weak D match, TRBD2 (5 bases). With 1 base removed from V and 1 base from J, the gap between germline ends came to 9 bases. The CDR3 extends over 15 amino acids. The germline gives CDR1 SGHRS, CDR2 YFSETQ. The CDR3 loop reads CASSLTSNSYNEQFF. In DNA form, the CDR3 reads TGCGCCAGCAGCTTGACTAGTAATTCCTACAATGAGCAGTTCTTC.

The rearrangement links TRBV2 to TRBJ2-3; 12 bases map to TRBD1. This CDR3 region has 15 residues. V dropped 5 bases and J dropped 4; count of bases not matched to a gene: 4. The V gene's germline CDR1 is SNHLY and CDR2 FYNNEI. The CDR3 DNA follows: TGTGCCAGCAGTAGGGACAGGGGGCGGGCAGATACGCAGTATTTT. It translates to CASSRDRGRADTQYF.

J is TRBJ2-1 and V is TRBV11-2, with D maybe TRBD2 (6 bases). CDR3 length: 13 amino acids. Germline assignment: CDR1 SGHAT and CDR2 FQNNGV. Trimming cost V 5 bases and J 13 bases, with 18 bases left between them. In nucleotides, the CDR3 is TGTGCCAGCAGCCCCGATCGTGGCGGGGCTCAGTTCTTC. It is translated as CASSPDRGGAQFF.

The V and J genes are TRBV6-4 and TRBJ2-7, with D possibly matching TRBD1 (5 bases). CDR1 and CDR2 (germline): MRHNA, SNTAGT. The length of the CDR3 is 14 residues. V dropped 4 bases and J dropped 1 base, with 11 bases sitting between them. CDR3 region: CASSAYRQSYEQYF. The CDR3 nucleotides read TGTGCCAGCAGTGCCTACCGACAGTCCTACGAGCAGTACTTC.

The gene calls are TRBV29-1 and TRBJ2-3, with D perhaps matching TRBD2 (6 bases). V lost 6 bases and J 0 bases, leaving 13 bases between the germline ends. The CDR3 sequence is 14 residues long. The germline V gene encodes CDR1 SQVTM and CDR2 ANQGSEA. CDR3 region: CSVLKRASTDTQYF. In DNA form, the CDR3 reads TGCAGCGTCCTCAAGCGGGCGAGCACAGATACGCAGTATTTT.

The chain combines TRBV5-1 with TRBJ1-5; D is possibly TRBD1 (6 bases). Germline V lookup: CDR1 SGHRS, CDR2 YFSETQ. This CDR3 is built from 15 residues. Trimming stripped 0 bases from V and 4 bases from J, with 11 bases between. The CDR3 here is CASSLVAGENQPQHF. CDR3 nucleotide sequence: TGCGCCAGCAGCTTGGTGGCAGGGGAAAATCAGCCCCAGCATTTT.

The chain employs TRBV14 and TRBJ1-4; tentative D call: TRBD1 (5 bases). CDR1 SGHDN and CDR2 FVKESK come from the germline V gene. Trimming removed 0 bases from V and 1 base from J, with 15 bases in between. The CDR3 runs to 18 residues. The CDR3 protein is CASSQDPGLHQTNEKLFF. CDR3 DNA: TGTGCCAGCAGCCAAGATCCGGGACTACATCAAACTAATGAAAAACTGTTTTTT.

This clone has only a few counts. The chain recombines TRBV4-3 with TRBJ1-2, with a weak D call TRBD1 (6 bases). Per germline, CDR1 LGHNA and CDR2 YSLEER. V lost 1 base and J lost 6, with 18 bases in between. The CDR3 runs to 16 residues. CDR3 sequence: CASSQGLQGIYHGYTF. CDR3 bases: TGCGCCAGCAGCCAAGGTCTGCAGGGGATTTACCATGGCTACACCTTC.